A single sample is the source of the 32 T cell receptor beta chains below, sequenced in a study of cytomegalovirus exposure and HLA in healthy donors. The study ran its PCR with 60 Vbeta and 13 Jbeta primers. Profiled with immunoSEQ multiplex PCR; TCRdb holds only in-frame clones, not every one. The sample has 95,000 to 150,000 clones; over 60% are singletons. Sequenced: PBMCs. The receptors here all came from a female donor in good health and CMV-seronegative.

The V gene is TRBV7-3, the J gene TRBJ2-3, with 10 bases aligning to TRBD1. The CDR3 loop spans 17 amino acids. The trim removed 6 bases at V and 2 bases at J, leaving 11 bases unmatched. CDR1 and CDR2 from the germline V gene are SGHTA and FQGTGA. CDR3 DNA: TGTGCCAGCAGGGCGACAGGGGGCTTCGATATCACAGATACGCAGTATTTT. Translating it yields CASRATGGFDITDTQYF.

The CDR3 DNA sequence: TGTGCCATCAGCCACGGACTAGCGAACCAAGAGACCCAGTACTTC. It encodes CAISHGLANQETQYF. The chain links TRBV10-3 to TRBJ2-5, with 9 bases that match TRBD2. The CDR3 consists of 15 residues. V lost 6 bases and J lost 0; bases outside the gene matches: 5. Germline lookup yields CDR1 ENHRY and CDR2 SYGVKD.

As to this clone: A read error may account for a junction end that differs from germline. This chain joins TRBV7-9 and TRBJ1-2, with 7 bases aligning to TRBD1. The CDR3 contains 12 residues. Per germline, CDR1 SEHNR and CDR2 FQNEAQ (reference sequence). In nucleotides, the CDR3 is TGTTCCAGCAGCGTCGGGACAGATGGCTACACCTTC. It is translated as CSSSVGTDGYTF.

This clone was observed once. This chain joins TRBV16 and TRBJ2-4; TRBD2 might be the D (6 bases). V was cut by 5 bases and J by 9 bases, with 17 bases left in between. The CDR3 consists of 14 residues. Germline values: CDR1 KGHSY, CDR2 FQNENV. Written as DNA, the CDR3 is TGTGCCAGCAGCTTTACTAGCTCCGAAGGCATTCAGTACTTC. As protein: CASSFTSSEGIQYF.

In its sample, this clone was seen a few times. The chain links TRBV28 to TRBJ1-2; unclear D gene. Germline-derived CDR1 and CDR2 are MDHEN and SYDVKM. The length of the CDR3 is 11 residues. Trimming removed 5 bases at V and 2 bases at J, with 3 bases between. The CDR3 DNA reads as TGTGCCAGCAGTCCGAACTATGGCTACACCTTC. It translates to CASSPNYGYTF.

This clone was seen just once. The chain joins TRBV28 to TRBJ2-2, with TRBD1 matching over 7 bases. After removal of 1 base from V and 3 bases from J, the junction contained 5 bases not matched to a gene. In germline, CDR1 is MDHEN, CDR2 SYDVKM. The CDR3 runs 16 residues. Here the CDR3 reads CASSLFRDSYTGELFF. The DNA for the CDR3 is TGTGCCAGCAGTTTATTCCGGGACAGCTACACCGGGGAGCTGTTTTTT.

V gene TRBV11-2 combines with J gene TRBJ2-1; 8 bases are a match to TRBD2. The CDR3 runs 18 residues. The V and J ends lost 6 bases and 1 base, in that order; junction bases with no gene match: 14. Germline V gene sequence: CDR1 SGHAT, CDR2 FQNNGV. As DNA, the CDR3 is TGTGCCAGCAGTTTACGACTAGCGAGCGCGAATTCCTACAATGAGCAGTTCTTC. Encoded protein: CASSLRLASANSYNEQFF.

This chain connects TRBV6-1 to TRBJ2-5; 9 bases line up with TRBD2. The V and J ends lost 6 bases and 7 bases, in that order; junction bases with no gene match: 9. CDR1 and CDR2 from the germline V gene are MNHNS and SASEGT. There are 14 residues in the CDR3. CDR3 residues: CASRVAGGALTQYF. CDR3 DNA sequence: TGTGCCAGCAGGGTTGCGGGGGGGGCCCTGACCCAGTACTTC.

The CDR3 here is CASSALGQGAEAFF. The DNA for the CDR3 is TGTGCCAGCAGTGCCCTCGGACAGGGCGCTGAAGCTTTCTTT. The V call is TRBV6-1, the J call TRBJ1-1; TRBD1 matches 8 bases. This CDR3 comprises 14 residues. Germline CDR1 and CDR2: MNHNS and SASEGT. After removal of 4 bases from V and 6 bases from J, the junction contained 7 bases not matched to a gene.

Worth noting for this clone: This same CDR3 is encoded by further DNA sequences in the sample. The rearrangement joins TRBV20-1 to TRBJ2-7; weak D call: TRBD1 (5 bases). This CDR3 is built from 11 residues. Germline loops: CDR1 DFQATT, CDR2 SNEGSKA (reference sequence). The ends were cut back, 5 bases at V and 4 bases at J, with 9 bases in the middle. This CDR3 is CSASAGYEQYF. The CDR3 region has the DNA TGCAGTGCTTCGGCAGGGTACGAGCAGTACTTC.

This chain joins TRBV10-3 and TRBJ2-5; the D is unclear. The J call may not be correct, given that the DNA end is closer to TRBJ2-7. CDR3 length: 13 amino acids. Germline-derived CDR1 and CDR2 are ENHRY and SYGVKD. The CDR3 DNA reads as TGTGCCATCAGTGAGTCTCTGGTCCACGAGCAGTACTTC. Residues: CAISESLVHEQYF.

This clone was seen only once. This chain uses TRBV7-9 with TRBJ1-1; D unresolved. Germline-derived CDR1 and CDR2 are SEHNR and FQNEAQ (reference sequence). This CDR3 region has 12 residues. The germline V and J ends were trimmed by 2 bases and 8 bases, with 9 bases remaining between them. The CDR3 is CASSLLTTEAFF. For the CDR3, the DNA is TGTGCCAGCAGCTTATTGACTACGGAAGCTTTCTTT.

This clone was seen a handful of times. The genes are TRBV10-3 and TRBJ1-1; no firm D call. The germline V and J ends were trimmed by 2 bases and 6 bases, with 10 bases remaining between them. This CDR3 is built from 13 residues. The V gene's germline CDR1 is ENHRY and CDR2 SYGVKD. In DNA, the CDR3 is TGTGCCATCAGTGAGGCGGGGATTGCTGAAGCTTTCTTT. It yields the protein CAISEAGIAEAFF.

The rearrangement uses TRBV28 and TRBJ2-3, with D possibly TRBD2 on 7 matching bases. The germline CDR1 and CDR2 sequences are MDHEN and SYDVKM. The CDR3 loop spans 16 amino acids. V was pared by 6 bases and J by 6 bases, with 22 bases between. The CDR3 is CASRNGGGRLRDTQYF. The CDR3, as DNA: TGTGCCAGCAGGAATGGGGGCGGGAGATTGCGTGATACGCAGTATTTT.

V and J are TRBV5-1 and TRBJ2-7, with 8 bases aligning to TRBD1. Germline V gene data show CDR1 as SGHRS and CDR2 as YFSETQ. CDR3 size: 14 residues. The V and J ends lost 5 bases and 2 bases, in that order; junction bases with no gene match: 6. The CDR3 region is CASRQGAGTYEQYF. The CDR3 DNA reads TGCGCCAGCAGGCAGGGGGCGGGAACCTACGAGCAGTACTTC. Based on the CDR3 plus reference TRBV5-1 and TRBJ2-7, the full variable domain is KAGVTQTPRYLIKTRGQQVTLSCSPISGHRSVSWYQQTPGQGLQFLFEYFSETQRNKGNFPGRFSGRQFSNSRSEMNVSTLELGDSALYLCASRQGAGTYEQYFGPGTRLTVT.

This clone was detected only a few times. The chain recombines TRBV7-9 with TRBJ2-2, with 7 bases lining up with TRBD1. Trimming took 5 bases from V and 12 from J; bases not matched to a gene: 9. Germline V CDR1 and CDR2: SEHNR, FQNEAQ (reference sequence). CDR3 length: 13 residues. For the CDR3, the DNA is TGTGCCAGCAGCGAAGACAGGGTCGGTCAGCTGTTTTTT. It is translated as CASSEDRVGQLFF.

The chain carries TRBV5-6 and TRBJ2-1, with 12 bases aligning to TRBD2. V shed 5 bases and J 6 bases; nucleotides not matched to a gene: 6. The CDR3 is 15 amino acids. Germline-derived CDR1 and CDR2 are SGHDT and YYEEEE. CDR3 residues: CASRGGLAGPNEQFF. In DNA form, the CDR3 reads TGTGCCAGCAGGGGGGGACTAGCGGGCCCCAATGAGCAGTTCTTC.

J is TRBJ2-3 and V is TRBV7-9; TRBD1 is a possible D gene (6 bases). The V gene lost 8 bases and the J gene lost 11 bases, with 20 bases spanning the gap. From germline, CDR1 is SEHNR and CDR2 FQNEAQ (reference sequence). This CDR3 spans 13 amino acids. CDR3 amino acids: CASGTPTGLKQYF. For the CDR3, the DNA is TGTGCCAGCGGAACCCCCACAGGGTTGAAGCAGTATTTT.

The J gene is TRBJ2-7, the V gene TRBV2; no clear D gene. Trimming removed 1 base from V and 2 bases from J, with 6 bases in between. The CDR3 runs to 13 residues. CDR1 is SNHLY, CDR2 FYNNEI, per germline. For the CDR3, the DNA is TGTGCCAGCAGTGAAGAACAGCCCTACGAGCAGTACTTC. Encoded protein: CASSEEQPYEQYF.

The CDR3: CASSSSTGGETQYF. DNA for the CDR3: TGTGCCAGCAGCTCGTCGACAGGAGGCGAGACCCAGTACTTC. The rearrangement uses TRBV7-2 and TRBJ2-5, with a weak D call TRBD1 (6 bases). V dropped 4 bases and J dropped 5 bases, with 14 bases sitting between them. The CDR3 spans 14 residues. CDR1 SGHTA and CDR2 FQGNSA come from the germline V gene.

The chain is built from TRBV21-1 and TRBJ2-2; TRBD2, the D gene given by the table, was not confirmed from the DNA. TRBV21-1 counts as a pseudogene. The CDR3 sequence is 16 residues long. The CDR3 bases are TGTGCCAGCAGCAAAGAGGGGGGGCTGGGCACCGGGGAGCTGTTTTTT. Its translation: CASSKEGGLGTGELFF.

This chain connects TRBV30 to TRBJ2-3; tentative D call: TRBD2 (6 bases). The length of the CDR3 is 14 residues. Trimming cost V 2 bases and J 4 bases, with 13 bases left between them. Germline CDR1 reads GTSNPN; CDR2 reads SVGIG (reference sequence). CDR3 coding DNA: TGTGCCTGGAGTTCCTCTCGGGACTCAGATACGCAGTATTTT. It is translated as CAWSSSRDSDTQYF.

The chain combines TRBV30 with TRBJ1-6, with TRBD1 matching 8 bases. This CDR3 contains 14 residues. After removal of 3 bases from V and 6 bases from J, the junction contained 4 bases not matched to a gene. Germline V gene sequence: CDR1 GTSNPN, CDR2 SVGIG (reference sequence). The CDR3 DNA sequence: TGTGCCTGGAGCGGGGGACAGGTTAATTCACCCCTCCACTTT. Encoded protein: CAWSGGQVNSPLHF.

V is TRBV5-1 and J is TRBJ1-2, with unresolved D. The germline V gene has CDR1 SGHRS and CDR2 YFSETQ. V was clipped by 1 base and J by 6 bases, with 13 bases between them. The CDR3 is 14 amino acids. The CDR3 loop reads CASSLTGDFDGYTF. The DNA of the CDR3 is TGCGCCAGCAGCTTGACGGGAGATTTCGATGGCTACACCTTC.

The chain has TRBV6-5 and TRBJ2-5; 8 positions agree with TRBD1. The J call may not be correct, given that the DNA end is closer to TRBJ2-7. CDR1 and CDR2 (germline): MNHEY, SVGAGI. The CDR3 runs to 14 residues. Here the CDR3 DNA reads TGTGCCAGCAGCCAAACACAGGGGGGCCACGAGCAGTACTTC. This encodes CASSQTQGGHEQYF.

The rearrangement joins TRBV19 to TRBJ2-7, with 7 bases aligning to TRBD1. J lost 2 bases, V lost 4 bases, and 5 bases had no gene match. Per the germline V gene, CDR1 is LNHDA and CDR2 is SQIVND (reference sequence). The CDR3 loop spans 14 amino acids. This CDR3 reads CASSRGQPTYEQYF. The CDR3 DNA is TGTGCCAGTAGTAGGGGACAGCCTACCTACGAGCAGTACTTC.

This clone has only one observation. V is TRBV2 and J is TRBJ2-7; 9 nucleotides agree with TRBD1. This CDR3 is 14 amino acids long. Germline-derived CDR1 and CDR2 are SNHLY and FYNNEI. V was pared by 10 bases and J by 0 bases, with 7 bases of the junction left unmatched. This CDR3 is CATTGGRSSYEQYF. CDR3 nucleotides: TGTGCCACCACAGGGGGCCGATCCTCCTACGAGCAGTACTTC.

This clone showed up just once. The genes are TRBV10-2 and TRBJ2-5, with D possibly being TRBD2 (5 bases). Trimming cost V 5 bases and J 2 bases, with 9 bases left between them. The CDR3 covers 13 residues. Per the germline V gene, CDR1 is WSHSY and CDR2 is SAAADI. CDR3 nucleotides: TGCGCCAGCAGTCCCCGGACTCAAGAGACCCAGTACTTC. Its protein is CASSPRTQETQYF.

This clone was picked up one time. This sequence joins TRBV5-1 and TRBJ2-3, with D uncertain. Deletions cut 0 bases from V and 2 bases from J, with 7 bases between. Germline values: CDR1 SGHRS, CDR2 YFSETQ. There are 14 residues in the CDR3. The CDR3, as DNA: TGCGCCAGCAGCTTGGATTCGTACACAGATACGCAGTATTTT. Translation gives CASSLDSYTDTQYF.

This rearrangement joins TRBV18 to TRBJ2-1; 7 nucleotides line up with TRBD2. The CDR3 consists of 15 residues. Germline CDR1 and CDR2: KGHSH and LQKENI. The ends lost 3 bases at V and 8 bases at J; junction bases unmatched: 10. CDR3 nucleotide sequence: TGTGCCAGCTCACCTCCCCTGCCTAGCGGCGATGAGCAGTTCTTC. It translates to CASSPPLPSGDEQFF.

CDR3 DNA sequence: TGTGCCGGAATGGGGACAGGGGGCTATGGGGCCAACGTCCTGACTTTC. Its translation: CAGMGTGGYGANVLTF. The V and J genes are TRBV11-2 and TRBJ2-6; 12 bases fit TRBD1. Per the germline V gene, CDR1 is SGHAT and CDR2 is FQNNGV. The CDR3 covers 16 residues. J was trimmed by 3 bases and V by 11 bases; bases with no gene match: 8.

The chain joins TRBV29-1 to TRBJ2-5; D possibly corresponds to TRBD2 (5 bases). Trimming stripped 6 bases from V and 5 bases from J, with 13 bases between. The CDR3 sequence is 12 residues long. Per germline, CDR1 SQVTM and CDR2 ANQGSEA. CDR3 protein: CSVKGEAETQYF. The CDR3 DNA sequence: TGCAGCGTGAAGGGAGAAGCGGAGACCCAGTACTTC.